This T cell receptor (beta chain) was recorded in a study of CD8 T cells in ankylosing spondylitis. MiXCR was run by TCRdb on the 5' RACE reads, yielding one entry per CDR3 protein. There are hundreds of thousands of distinct CDR3 sequences in the sample; 20% to 25% occur only once, and 13% lies in the top ten. Sequenced sample: blood, either unsorted or a sorted T cell fraction (not recorded which). The TCR sequence derives from a male donor with ankylosing spondylitis or in good health (not recorded which).

The CDR3 is CASPRAQETQYF. As DNA, the CDR3 is TGTGCCAGCCCCAGGGCTCAAGAGACCCAGTACTTC. V is TRBV21-1 and J is TRBJ2-5; TRBD1 is the table's D call and was not checked against the DNA. TRBV21-1 is marked as a pseudogene. The CDR3 totals 12 residues.